A selection of T cell receptor beta chains follows, all from one sample in a study of cytotoxic CD8 clonotypes in ibrutinib-treated CLL. Generated by immunoSEQ multiplex PCR, the TCRdb table keeps only in-frame clones and is missing some. The sample includes about 160,000 clones, approximately 77% of them seen just once. The input for sequencing was PBMCs, taken after 12 months of ibrutinib treatment. The receptors were sampled from a human donor with chronic lymphocytic leukemia. Both conserved end residues are trimmed from each CDR3. Fields, in order: J gene, V gene, D gene, CDR3 protein. The D gene is left open where the match is weak.

TRBJ1-5 TRBV27 . ASSPGRQSNQPQH
TRBJ2-7 TRBV7-6 . ASSLQGSRTYEQY
TRBJ2-4 TRBV7-2 TRBD1 ASSFLDRKNIQY
TRBJ2-3 TRBV7-2 TRBD2 ASSLRSSGISDTQY
TRBJ1-2 TRBV28 . ASSLRMNYGYT
TRBJ2-3 TRBV5-1 . ASSSRGPLGTDTQY
TRBJ2-3 TRBV21-1 . ASSKAITDDLAIMDTQY
TRBJ1-3 TRBV7-3 . ASRPGHRSGNTIY
TRBJ2-2 TRBV11-2 TRBD2 ASSWTLAGAAGELF
TRBJ1-5 TRBV5-4 . ASSPGTDNQPQH
TRBJ2-5 TRBV5-1 . ASSLPGTSGPQETQY
TRBJ2-3 TRBV11-3 TRBD2 ASSPTPSTSGTDTQY
TRBJ1-6 TRBV28 . ASSSPDNSYNSPLH
TRBJ1-2 TRBV6-1 . ASSPNYGYT
TRBJ2-1 TRBV4-3 TRBD2 ASSQDVLAGGGRSDEQF
TRBJ1-4 TRBV27 . ASTQGQGPGSKLF
TRBJ1-2 TRBV28 TRBD1 ASSLGQGDYGYT
TRBJ2-7 TRBV11-2 TRBD1 ASSLGGQSYEQY
TRBJ1-3 TRBV6-5 TRBD1 ASSYQQTRTGHS
TRBJ1-5 TRBV5-6 TRBD1 ASSFWQGVQPQH
TRBJ1-2 TRBV28 TRBD1 ASSSGQGHYGYT
TRBJ2-7 TRBV28 . ASSPGAPYEQY
TRBJ2-3 TRBV15 TRBD2 ATSRDRLAGGVTDTQY
TRBJ2-5 TRBV5-6 . ASSLAPKPQETQY
TRBJ1-5 TRBV2 . ASSEEHVYSNQPQH
TRBJ1-2 TRBV28 TRBD1 ASSVDRGYGYT
TRBJ1-2 TRBV6-8 . AAGGGYGYT
TRBJ2-1 TRBV6-5 TRBD2 ASSYSGSGANEQF
TRBJ2-2 TRBV4-3 . ASSSQRGSGELF
TRBJ2-5 TRBV7-9 . ASSFWSRETQY
TRBJ2-1 TRBV6-1 . ASSWRGSEQF
TRBJ2-4 TRBV30 . AWTGGSGGPGFNIQY
TRBJ2-2 TRBV7-2 TRBD2 ASTLGLAGGKGVTGELF
TRBJ1-5 TRBV7-9 . ASSPGTAINQPQH
TRBJ2-7 TRBV9 TRBD2 ASSLGLAGGGSYEQY
TRBJ1-1 TRBV29-1 . SVGGQTNTEAF
TRBJ2-1 TRBV10-3 TRBD2 AIGRLAGVLGSEQF
TRBJ2-5 TRBV7-2 . ASSPSAQETQY
TRBJ1-3 TRBV7-9 . ASSPGSGNTIY
TRBJ2-7 TRBV4-1 TRBD2 ASSLLQGLAHYEQY
TRBJ1-1 TRBV7-7 TRBD1 ASSRGTGVRSTEAF
TRBJ2-2 TRBV10-1 TRBD1 ASNLPGQGMVGELF
TRBJ2-1 TRBV27 TRBD2 ASSLFASGSNEQF
TRBJ2-2 TRBV7-3 . ASRAPGAANTGELF
TRBJ2-4 TRBV4-3 . ASSQGKGNIQY
TRBJ2-1 TRBV28 . ASSNAGANEQF
TRBJ2-2 TRBV5-4 . ASSLEGGTNTGELF
TRBJ1-4 TRBV28 . ASSSTERQF
TRBJ1-3 TRBV2 TRBD1 ASGRQGDSGNTIY
TRBJ2-7 TRBV4-3 . ASSQDREQGGAYEQY
TRBJ2-7 TRBV18 . ASSGGGGGYEQY
TRBJ1-1 TRBV5-1 . ASSEQVNTEAF
TRBJ2-1 TRBV10-3 . AISESRSEQF